This T cell receptor beta chain was retrieved from a study of PD-1 blockade in classical Hodgkin lymphoma. To note about this clone: Its antigen remains unidentified.

The time point: cycle 4 day 1 (C4D1), after six to seven weeks of nivolumab. Relapses following autologous stem cell transplantation were seen in all patients, with brentuximab vedotin exposure varying. Magnetic negative selection was used to purify CD4+ T cells from thawed PBMCs. Libraries were prepared by immunoSEQ multiplex PCR; TCRdb keeps only in-frame clonotypes and omits some of them. The sample holds fewer than 35,000 clones, 92% seen once. V gave up 5 bases and J gave up 5 bases; unmatched junction bases: 14. This CDR3 region has 16 residues. CDR1 MNHEY and CDR2 SMNVEV come from the germline V gene (reference sequence). Study conclusions and caveats: Baseline TCR diversity was reportedly lower in newly diagnosed patients than in healthy donors. It was reported as lower still in relapsed/refractory patients.

The source was CD4+ T cells from blood, collected before the fourth cycle of nivolumab. V is TRBV27 and J is TRBJ2-7, with 8 bases fitting TRBD2. The sequence was obtained from a human donor with classical Hodgkin lymphoma. The CDR3 sequence is CASSPRLAGTGNEQYF. CDR3 sequence (DNA): TGTGCCAGCAGTCCTCGCCTAGCGGGTACAGGGAACGAGCAGTACTTC.